This T cell receptor (beta chain) was profiled in a study of tumor-infiltrating lymphocytes in primary liver carcinoma. Study-wide background: Samples returned roughly 3.5 to 7.13 million productive TCRbeta reads each. Read depth did not differ significantly between tissue types. Findings of the study overall: Blood's top-250-clone fraction was significantly lower than that of tumors (p = 0.039). Because of bulk unsorted sampling, CD4+ and CD8+ repertoires were not subjected to comparison.

Germline DNA was also extracted, and blood RNA derived from unsorted whole blood. TCR beta cDNA was prepared out of about 510 ng total RNA by means of a constant-region primer. A slightly modified ARM-PCR protocol with three nested multiplex PCR rounds produced these TCR beta libraries. The opening two PCR rounds, around 11 cycles each, paired TRBV1-TRBV30 forward primers with a C-beta reverse primer. TCRdb called the multiplex PCR reads again in MiXCR, with one record for every CDR3 protein. The repertoire consists of 200,000 or so distinct CDR3 sequences, with about two thirds occurring once and the leading ten covering under 7.5%. CDR1 is SQVTM, CDR2 ANQGSEA, per germline. The CDR3 is 14 residues long. Unmatched junction bases numbered 2, after V lost 1 base and J lost 4 bases. This clonotype was recorded many times. The antigen is not known.

This TCR derives from a woman in her fifties or sixties with primary liver carcinoma and hepatitis B virus infection. The genes are TRBV29-1 and TRBJ2-1, with TRBD2 matching over 9 bases. The specimen was peripheral blood. For the CDR3, the DNA is TGCAGCGTTGAAGGGCGGGAGGGGTACAATGAGCAGTTCTTC. Residues: CSVEGREGYNEQFF.